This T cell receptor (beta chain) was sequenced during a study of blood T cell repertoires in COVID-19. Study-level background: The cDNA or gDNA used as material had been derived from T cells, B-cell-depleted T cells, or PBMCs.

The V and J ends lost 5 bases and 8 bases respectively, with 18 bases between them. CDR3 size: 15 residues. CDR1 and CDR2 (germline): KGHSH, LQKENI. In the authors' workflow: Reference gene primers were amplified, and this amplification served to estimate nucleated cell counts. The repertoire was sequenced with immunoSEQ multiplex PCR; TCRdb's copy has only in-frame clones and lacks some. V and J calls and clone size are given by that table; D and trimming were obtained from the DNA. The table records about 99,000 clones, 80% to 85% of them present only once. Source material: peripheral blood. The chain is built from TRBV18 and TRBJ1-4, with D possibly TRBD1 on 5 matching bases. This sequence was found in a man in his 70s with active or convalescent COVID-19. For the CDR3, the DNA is TGTGCCAGCTCATCGCGATTGGGAGGGGAGGAAAAACTGTTTTTT. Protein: CASSSRLGGEEKLFF. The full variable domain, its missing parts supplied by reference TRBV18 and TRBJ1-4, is NAGVMQNPRHLVRRRGQEARLRCSPMKGHSHVYWYRQLPEEGLKFMVYLQKENIIDESGMPKERFSAEFPKEGPSILRIQQVVRGDSAAYFCASSSRLGGEEKLFFGSGTQLSVL.